This T cell receptor beta chain is drawn from a study of T cell responses to AZD1222 COVID-19 vaccine. V lost 5 bases, J lost 3 bases, and 2 bases stayed unmatched. The CDR3 covers 14 residues. Per the germline V gene, CDR1 is SGHAT and CDR2 is FQDESV (reference sequence). Assay: immunoSEQ multiplex PCR; the TCRdb copy retains only in-frame clones and omits some. The data contain roughly 140,000 clones, about nine tenths of them singletons. The TCR comes from an adult in good health. The chain uses TRBV11-1 and TRBJ2-7; 12 nucleotides match TRBD2. The input for sequencing was peripheral blood, taken on day 0 of AZD1222 vaccination. CDR3 sequence reads: CASSLLAGGYEQYF. The CDR3 DNA reads TGTGCCAGCAGCCTACTAGCGGGAGGCTACGAGCAGTACTTC.